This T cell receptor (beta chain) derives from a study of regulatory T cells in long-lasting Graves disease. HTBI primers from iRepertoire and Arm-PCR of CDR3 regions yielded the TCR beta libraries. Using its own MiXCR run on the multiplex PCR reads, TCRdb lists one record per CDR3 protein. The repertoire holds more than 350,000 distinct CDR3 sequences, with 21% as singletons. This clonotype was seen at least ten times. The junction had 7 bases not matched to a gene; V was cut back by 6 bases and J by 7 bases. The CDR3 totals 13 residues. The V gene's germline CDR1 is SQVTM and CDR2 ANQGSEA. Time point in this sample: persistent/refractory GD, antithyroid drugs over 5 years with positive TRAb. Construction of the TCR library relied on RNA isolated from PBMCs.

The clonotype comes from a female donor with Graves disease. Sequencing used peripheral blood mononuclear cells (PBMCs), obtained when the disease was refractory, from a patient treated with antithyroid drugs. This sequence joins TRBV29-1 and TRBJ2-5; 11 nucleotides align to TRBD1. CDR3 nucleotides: TGCAGCGTCGGGACAGGGGGTGGGCGGACCCAGTACTTC. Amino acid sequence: CSVGTGGGRTQYF.